This T cell receptor (beta chain) originates from a study of somatic mutations in cytotoxic T cells in rheumatoid arthritis. The data were produced by immunoSEQ multiplex PCR, yet TCRdb's version contains in-frame clones alone and is incomplete. The repertoire consists of roughly 16,000 clones, with 70% to 80% occurring once and the leading ten covering about an eighth. Notes on this clone: Its antigen is unidentified.

Study-wide results and caveats: A single CD8+ clone exceeded 20% of CD8+ cells in about an eighth of the roughly 65 patients.

The source is an adult with rheumatoid arthritis. Sequencing input: CD8+ T cells sorted from blood.

CDR3 protein: CASRTGSGELFF. CDR3 in DNA: TGTGCCAGCAGGACAGGGTCCGGGGAGCTGTTTTTT. The gene calls are TRBV7-6 and TRBJ2-2; 7 positions match TRBD1. Germline CDR1 reads SGHVS; CDR2 reads FNYEAQ. Losses at the gene ends were 6 bases for V and 6 bases for J; bases not matched to a gene: 1. The CDR3 covers 12 residues.